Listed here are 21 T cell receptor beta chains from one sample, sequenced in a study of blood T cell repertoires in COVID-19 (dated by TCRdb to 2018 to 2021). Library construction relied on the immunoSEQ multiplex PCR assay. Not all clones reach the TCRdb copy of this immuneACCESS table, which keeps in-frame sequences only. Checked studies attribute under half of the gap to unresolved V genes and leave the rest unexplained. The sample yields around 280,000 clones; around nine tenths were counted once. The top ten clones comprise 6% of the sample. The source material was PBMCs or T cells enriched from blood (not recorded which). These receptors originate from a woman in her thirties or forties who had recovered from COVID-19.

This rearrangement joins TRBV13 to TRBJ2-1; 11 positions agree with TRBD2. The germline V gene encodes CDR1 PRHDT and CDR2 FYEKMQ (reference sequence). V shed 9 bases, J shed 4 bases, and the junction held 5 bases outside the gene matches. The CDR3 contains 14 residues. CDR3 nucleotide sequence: TGTGCCAGTCACGGGACTAGCGGTTACAATGAGCAGTTCTTC. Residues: CASHGTSGYNEQFF.

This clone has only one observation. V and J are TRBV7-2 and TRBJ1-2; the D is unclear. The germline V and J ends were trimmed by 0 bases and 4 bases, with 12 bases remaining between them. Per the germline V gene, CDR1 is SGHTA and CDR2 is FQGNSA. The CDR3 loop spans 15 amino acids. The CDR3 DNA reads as TGTGCCAGCAGCTTAGCGCCCGGACTGAGCTATGGCTACACCTTC. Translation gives CASSLAPGLSYGYTF.

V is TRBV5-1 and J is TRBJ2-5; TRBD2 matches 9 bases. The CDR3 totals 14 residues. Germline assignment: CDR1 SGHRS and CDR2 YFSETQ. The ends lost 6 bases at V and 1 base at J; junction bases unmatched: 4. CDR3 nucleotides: TGCGCCAGCACCCAGACTAGCGGCCAAGAGACCCAGTACTTC. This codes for CASTQTSGQETQYF.

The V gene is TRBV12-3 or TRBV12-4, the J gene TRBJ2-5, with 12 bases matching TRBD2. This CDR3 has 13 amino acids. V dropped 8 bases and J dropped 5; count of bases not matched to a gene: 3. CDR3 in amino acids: CASGLAGSETQYF. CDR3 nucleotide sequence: TGTGCCAGCGGACTAGCGGGATCGGAGACCCAGTACTTC.

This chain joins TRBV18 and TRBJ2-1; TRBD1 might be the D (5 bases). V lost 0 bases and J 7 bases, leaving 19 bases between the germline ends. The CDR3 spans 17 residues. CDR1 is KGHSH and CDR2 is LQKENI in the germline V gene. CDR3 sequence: CASSPPVAGRNLNEQFF. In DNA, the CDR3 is TGTGCCAGCTCACCACCGGTGGCAGGGCGGAATTTAAATGAGCAGTTCTTC.

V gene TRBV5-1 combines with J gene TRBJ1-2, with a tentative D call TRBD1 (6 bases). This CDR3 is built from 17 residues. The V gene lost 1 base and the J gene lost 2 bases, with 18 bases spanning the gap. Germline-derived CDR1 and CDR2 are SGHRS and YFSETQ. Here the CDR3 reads CASSLNPGVGINYGYTF. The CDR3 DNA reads TGCGCCAGCAGCTTGAATCCAGGGGTAGGCATCAACTATGGCTACACCTTC. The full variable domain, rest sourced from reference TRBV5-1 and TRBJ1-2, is KAGVTQTPRYLIKTRGQQVTLSCSPISGHRSVSWYQQTPGQGLQFLFEYFSETQRNKGNFPGRFSGRQFSNSRSEMNVSTLELGDSALYLCASSLNPGVGINYGYTFGSGTRLTVV.

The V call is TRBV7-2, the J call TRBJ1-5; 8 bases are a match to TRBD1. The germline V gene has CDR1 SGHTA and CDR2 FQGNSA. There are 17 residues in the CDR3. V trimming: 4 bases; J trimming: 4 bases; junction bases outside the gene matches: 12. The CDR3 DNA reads TGTGCCAGCAGCTCTGGACAGGGAGGTAGCCTAAATCAGCCCCAGCATTTT. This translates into CASSSGQGGSLNQPQHF.

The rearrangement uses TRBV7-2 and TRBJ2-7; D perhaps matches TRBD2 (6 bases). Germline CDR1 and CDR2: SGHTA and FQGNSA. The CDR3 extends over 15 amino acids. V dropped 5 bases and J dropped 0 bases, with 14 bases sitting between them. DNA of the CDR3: TGTGCCAGCAGCCTAGGGTCCGGGAGCTCCTACGAGCAGTACTTC. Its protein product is CASSLGSGSSYEQYF.

Here the CDR3 DNA reads TGTGCCAGCAGTGAAGCTACGCCGGGACAGGGGTACGAGCAGTACTTC. Its translation is CASSEATPGQGYEQYF. The J gene is TRBJ2-7, the V gene TRBV2; 10 nucleotides match TRBD1. J gave up 4 bases and V 0 bases, and 6 bases lay outside the gene matches. This CDR3 has 16 amino acids. From germline, CDR1 is SNHLY and CDR2 FYNNEI.

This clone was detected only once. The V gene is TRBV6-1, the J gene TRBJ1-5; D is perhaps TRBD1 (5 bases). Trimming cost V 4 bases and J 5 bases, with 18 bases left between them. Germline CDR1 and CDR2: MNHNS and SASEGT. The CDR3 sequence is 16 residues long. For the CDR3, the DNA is TGTGCCAGCAGTGGAGACAGTTGGATACCCCATCAGCCCCAGCATTTT. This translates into CASSGDSWIPHQPQHF.

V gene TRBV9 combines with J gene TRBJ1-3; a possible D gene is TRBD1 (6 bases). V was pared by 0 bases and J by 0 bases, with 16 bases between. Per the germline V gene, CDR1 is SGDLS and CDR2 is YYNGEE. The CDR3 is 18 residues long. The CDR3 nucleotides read TGTGCCAGCAGCGTAGGCCCGCTACAGGGCTCCTCTGGAAACACCATATATTTT. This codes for CASSVGPLQGSSGNTIYF.

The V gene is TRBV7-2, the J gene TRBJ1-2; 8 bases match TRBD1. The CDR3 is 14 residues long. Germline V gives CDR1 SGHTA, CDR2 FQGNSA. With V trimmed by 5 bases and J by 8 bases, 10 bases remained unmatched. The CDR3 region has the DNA TGTGCCAGCAGCGGCTACACAGGGGGTGAAGGCTACACCTTC. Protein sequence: CASSGYTGGEGYTF.

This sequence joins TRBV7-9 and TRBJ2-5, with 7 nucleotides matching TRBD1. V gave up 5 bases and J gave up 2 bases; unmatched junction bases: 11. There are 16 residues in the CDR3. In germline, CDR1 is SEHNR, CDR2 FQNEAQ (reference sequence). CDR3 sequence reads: CASSPPRLGQQETQYF. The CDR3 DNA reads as TGTGCCAGCAGCCCCCCGCGTTTGGGACAGCAAGAGACCCAGTACTTC.

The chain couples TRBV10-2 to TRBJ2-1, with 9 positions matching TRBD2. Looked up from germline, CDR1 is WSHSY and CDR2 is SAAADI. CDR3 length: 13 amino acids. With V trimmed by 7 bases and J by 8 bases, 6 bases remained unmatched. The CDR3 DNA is TGCGCCAGCATGAATAGCGGGAGCTATGAGCAGTTCTTC. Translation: CASMNSGSYEQFF.

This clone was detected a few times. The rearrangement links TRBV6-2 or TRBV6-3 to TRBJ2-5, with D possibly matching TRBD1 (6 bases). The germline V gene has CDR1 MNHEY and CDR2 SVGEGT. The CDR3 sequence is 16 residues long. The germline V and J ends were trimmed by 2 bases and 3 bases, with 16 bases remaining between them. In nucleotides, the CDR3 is TGTGCCAGCAGTTACCTTACCGGGACAACGGAAGAGACCCAGTACTTC. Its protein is CASSYLTGTTEETQYF.

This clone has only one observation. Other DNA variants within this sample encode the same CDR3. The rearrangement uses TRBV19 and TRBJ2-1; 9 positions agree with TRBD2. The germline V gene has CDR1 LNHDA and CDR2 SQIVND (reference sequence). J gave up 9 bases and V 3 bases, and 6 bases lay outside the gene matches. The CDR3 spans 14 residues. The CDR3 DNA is TGTGCCAGTAGTATCTTAGCGGGAGAGAGTGAGCAGTTCTTC. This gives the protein CASSILAGESEQFF.

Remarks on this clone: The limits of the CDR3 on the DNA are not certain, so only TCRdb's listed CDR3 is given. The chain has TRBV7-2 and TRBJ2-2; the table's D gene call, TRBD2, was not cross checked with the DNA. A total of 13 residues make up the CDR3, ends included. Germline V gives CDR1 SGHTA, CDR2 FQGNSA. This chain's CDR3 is CASKNLRAGELFF.

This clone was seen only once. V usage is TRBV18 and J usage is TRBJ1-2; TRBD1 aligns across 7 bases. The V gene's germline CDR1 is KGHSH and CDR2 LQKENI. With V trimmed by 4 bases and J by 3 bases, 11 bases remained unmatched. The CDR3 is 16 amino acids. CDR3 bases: TGTGCCAGCTCACAAGGTCCGACAGGGACCCACTATGGCTACACCTTC. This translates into CASSQGPTGTHYGYTF.

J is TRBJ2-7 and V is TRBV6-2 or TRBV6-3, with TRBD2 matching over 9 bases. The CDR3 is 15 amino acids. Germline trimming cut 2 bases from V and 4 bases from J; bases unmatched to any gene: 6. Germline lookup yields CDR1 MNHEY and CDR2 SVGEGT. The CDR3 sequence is CASSYGPSGTYEQYF. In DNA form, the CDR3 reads TGTGCCAGCAGTTACGGGCCTAGCGGGACTTACGAGCAGTACTTC.

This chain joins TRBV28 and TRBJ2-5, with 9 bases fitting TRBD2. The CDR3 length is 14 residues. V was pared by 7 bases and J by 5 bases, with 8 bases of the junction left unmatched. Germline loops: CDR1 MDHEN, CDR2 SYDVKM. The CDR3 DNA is TGTGCCAGCATCACTAGCGGGCGGGGGGAGACCCAGTACTTC. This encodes CASITSGRGETQYF.

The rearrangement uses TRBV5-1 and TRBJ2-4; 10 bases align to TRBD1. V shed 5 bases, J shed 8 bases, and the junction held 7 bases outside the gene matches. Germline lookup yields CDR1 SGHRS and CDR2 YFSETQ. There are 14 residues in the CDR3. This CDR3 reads CASRVGQGVYIQYF. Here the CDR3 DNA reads TGCGCCAGCAGGGTTGGACAGGGGGTGTACATTCAGTACTTC.